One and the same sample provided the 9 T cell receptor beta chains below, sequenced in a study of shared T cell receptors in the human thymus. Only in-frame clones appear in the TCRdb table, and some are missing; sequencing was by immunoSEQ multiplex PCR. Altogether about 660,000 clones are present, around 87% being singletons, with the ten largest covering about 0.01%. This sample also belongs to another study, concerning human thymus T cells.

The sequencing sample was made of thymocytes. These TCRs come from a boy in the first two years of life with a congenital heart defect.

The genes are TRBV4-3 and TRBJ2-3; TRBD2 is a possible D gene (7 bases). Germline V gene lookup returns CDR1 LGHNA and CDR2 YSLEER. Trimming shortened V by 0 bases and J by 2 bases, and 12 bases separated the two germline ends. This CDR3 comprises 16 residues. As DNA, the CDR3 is TGCGCCAGCAGCCAAGAGCCCGGGGGGCCCACAGATACGCAGTATTTT. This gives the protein CASSQEPGGPTDTQYF.

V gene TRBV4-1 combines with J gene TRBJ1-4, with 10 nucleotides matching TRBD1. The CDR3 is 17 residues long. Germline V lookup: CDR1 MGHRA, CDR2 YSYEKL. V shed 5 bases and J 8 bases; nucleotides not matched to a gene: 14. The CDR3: CASSKTGGAFQVEKLFF. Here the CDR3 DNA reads TGCGCCAGCAGCAAGACAGGGGGCGCATTCCAGGTCGAAAAACTGTTTTTT.

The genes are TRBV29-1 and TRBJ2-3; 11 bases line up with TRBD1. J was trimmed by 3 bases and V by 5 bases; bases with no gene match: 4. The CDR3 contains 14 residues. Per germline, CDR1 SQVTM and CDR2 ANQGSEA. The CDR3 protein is CSVYGTGGTDTQYF. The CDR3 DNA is TGCAGCGTTTATGGGACAGGGGGAACAGATACGCAGTATTTT.

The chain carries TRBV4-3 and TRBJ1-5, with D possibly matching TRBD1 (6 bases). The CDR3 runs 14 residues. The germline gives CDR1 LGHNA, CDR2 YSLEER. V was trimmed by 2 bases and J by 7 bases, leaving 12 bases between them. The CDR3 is CASSQNPQGQPQHF. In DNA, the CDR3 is TGCGCCAGCAGCCAAAATCCACAGGGCCAGCCCCAGCATTTT.

CDR3 amino acids: CASSQRDRVGGANVLTF. The CDR3 region has the DNA TGCGCCAGCAGCCAACGGGACAGGGTCGGTGGGGCCAACGTCCTGACTTTC. The chain is built from TRBV4-3 and TRBJ2-6; 9 positions agree with TRBD1. Trimming took 2 bases from V and 3 from J; bases not matched to a gene: 5. The CDR3 runs to 17 residues. The germline V gene has CDR1 LGHNA and CDR2 YSLEER.

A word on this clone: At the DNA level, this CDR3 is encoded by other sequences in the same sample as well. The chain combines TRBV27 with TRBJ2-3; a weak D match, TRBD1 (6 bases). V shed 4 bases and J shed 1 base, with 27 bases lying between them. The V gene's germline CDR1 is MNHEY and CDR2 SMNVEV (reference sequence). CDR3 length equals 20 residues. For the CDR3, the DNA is TGTGCCAGCAGTTCGACAGGTTGGGGTGGGAGCCATCAGGGCACAGATACGCAGTATTTT. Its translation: CASSSTGWGGSHQGTDTQYF.

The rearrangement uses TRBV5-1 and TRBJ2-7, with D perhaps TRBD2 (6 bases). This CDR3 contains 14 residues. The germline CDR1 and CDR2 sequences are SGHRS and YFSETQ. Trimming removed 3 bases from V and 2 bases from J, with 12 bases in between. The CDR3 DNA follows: TGCGCCAGCAGCTGCCCCGGGAGCCCCTACGAGCAGTACTTC. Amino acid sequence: CASSCPGSPYEQYF. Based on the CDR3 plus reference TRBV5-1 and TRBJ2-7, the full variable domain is KAGVTQTPRYLIKTRGQQVTLSCSPISGHRSVSWYQQTPGQGLQFLFEYFSETQRNKGNFPGRFSGRQFSNSRSEMNVSTLELGDSALYLCASSCPGSPYEQYFGPGTRLTVT.

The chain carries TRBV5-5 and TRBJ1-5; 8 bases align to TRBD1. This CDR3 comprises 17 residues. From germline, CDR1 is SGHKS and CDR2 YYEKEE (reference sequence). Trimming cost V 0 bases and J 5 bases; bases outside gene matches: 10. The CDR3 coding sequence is TGTGCCAGCAGCTTGGGCAGGGGGCACGGAGGTGATCAGCCCCAGCATTTT. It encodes CASSLGRGHGGDQPQHF.

The CDR3 here is CASSFGERVVDEQFF. The CDR3 region has the DNA TGTGCCAGCAGCTTCGGGGAGCGGGTGGTGGATGAGCAGTTCTTC. V gene TRBV5-6 combines with J gene TRBJ2-1; a weak D match, TRBD2 (6 bases). CDR1 is SGHDT and CDR2 is YYEEEE in the germline V gene. CDR3 length equals 15 residues. Deletions cut 2 bases from V and 8 bases from J, with 17 bases between.